This T cell receptor (beta chain) was identified during a study of blood T cell repertoires in COVID-19. About the study: Collection of acute and convalescent COVID-19 samples took place in the United States, Italy and Spain.

Authors' analysis steps: Using reference gene primer amplification, nucleated cell counts were estimated. The assay was immunoSEQ multiplex PCR, and TCRdb's table has in-frame clones only and misses some. That table supplies the V and J calls and clone size; D and trimming were determined from the DNA. This sample has 190,000 or so clones, with around 80% found just once. The CDR3 loop spans 14 amino acids. Trimming cost V 5 bases and J 8 bases, with 18 bases left between them. The V gene's germline CDR1 is SEHNR and CDR2 FQNEAQ (reference sequence). The chain is built from TRBV7-9 and TRBJ1-2, with no clear D. Sequencing was done on a sample of peripheral blood. This TCR was sampled from a man between 50 and 59 years old with active or convalescent COVID-19. In DNA, the CDR3 is TGTGCCAGCAGCCCAGACCTTCAGGTGAGCGGCTACACCTTC. It yields the protein CASSPDLQVSGYTF.